The source of this TCR beta chain is a study of T cells in tumors after PD-1 blockade. Study at large: Mean per blood sample: roughly 100,000 templates (about 23,000-257,772), about 40,000 unique clonotypes.

Assay used: immunoSEQ multiplex PCR; TCRdb lists only in-frame clones, some missing. The table has around 60,000 clones, over 75% seen once. Study-wide findings and caveats: About 41% of tumor TCR clonotypes were also found in blood.

On this clone itself: Its antigen remains unknown.

Tumor or blood genomic DNA was sequenced, with inputs of roughly 550 ng to 6,500 ng. From germline, CDR1 is SEHNR and CDR2 FQNEAQ (reference sequence). The CDR3 extends over 14 amino acids. The V end was cut by 1 base, the J end by 7 bases, with 12 bases between. Sequencing was performed on PBMCs, taken before anti-PD-1 treatment. The V call is TRBV7-9, the J call TRBJ2-3; D may be TRBD1 (5 bases). The TCR was taken from a human donor with basal cell carcinoma. CDR3 bases: TGTGCCAGCAGCTTAGGTCAGGGTTTGAATACGCAGTATTTT. Translating gives CASSLGQGLNTQYF.